This T cell receptor (beta chain) was sequenced in a study of blood T cells in healthy people across ages. Study-level findings and limits: Changes in expanded clonotypes were possibly confounded, as the CMV status of donors was unknown.

With a J-beta primer mix and a sample-barcoded 5' primer, a second PCR ran about 7 to 12 cycles. MiXCR, run by TCRdb on the 5' RACE reads, gives a single entry per CDR3 protein. The sample holds more than 900,000 distinct CDR3 sequences, roughly a quarter seen once. Germline assignment: CDR1 SGHNT and CDR2 YYREEE (reference sequence). Deletions cut 4 bases from V and 7 bases from J, with 18 bases between. CDR3 length: 14 residues. This clonotype was seen a handful of times. The antigen remains undetermined. This same sample was also taken into another study, of T cells of mothers and their children.

The sequenced sample consisted of blood. The sequence was collected from a girl between 2 and 10 years old in good health. The rearrangement joins TRBV5-4 to TRBJ2-7, with a possible D match to TRBD1 (7 bases). The CDR3 nucleotides are TGTGCCAGCAGCCCTCGACAGGGACGGGGGGAGCAGTACTTC. It encodes CASSPRQGRGEQYF.